This T cell receptor beta chain was sequenced in a study of control samples from healthy donors and cancer patients. Using immunoSEQ multiplex PCR, the repertoire was profiled, and TCRdb retains in-frame clones only, with some absent. The sample has over 100,000 clones, just over 90% seen once; the top ten hold more than 3.5%. V gave up 0 bases and J gave up 1 base, with 9 bases separating them. The CDR3 consists of 15 residues. CDR1 is LGHNT, CDR2 FRNRAP, per germline. Input material: blood. The sequence derives from a human donor in good health. The donor label of this sample is uncertain. The chain employs TRBV12-5 and TRBJ1-1; the D is unclear. The CDR3 sequence: CASGLVLGSNTEAFF. In DNA, the CDR3 is TGTGCTAGTGGTTTGGTACTCGGGTCGAACACTGAAGCTTTCTTT.